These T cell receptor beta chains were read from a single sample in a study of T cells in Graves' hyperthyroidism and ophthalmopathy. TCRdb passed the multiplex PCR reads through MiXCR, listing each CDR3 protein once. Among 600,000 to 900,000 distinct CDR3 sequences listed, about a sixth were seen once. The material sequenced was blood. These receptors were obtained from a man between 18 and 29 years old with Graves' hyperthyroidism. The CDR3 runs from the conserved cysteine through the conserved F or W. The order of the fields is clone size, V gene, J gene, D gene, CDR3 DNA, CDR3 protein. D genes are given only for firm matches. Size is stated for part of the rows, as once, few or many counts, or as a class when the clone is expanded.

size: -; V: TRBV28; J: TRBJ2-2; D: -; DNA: TGTGCCAGCAGCTCGCTCCCAGTGGCTCTCAATCACACCGGGGAGCTGTTTTTT; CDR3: CASSSLPVALNHTGELFF
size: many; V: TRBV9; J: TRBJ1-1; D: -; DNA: TGTGCCAGCTCCGCGGGACACCGGAACACTGAAGCTTTCTTT; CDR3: CASSAGHRNTEAFF
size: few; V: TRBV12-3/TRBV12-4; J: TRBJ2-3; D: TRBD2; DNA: TGTGCCAGCGTCGAGGGGGGGCGGGAGGTCAACACAGATACGCAGTATTTT; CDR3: CASVEGGREVNTDTQYF
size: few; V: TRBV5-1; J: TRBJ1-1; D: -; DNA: TGCGCCAGCAGCGCGGCTATGACTAACACTGAAGCTTTCTTT; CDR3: CASSAAMTNTEAFF
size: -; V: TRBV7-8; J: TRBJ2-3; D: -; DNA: TGTGCCAGCATATCTGGCGGTTATATCACAGATACGCAGTATTTT; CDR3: CASISGGYITDTQYF
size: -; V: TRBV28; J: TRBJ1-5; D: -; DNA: TGTGCCAGCAGTCCCCGACAGGAGTCTCAGCCCCAGCATTTT; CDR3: CASSPRQESQPQHF
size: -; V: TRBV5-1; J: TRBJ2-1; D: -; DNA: TGCGCCAGCAGCTCCCCAACTAGCAACAATGAGCAGTTCTTC; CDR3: CASSSPTSNNEQFF
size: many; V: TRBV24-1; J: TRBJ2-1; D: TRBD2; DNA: TGTGCCACCAGTGACCCTGGACTAGCGGGAGGGGGTGTCAATGAGCAGTTCTTC; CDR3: CATSDPGLAGGGVNEQFF
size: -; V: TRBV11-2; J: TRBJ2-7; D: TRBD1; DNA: TGTGCCAGCAGCGATACCTACCGGGACAGGGGCTACGAGCAGTACTTC; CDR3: CASSDTYRDRGYEQYF
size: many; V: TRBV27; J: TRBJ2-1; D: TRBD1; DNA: TGTGCCAGCAGTTTCCGGACAGGGGAGCAGTTCTTC; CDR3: CASSFRTGEQFF
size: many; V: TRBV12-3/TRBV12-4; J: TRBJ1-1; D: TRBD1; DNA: TGTGCCAGCAGTTTAGCCGGGACAGAGGACACTGAAGCTTTCTTT; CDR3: CASSLAGTEDTEAFF
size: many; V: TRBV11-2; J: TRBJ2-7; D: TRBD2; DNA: TGTGCCAGCCTACTAGCGGGAACTTACGAGCAGTACTTC; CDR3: CASLLAGTYEQYF
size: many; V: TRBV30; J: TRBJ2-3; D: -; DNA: TGTGCCTGGAGTGTTTCGGATACGCAGTATTTT; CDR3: CAWSVSDTQYF
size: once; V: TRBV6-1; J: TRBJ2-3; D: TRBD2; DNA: TGTGCCAGCAGCCTGCGCGGGGGAGGGACAGCGGGAGGGATGACAGATACGCAGTATTTT; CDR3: CASSLRGGGTAGGMTDTQYF
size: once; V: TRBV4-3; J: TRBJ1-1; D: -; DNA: TGCGCCAGCAGCCAAGGTGGCAGGGAGAACACTGAAGCTTTCTTT; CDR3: CASSQGGRENTEAFF
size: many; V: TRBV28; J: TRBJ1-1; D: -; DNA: TGTGCCGCAAAGCGGAACACTGAAGCTTTCTTT; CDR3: CAAKRNTEAFF
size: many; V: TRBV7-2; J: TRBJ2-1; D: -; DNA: TGTGCCAGCAGTTCCCTTTATCTTTTACGGTACAATGAGCAGTTCTTC; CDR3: CASSSLYLLRYNEQFF
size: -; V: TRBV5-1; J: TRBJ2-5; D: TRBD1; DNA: TGCGCCAGCAGCTGGACCGGGACAGGGACCTCGGAGACCCAGTACTTC; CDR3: CASSWTGTGTSETQYF
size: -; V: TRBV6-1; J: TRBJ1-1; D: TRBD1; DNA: TGTGCCAGCAGTTTGCAGGGGGCTAAGATGAACACTGAAGCTTTCTTT; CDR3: CASSLQGAKMNTEAFF
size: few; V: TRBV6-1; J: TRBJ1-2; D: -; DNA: TGTGCCAGCAGTGAAGTGGACAGCTATGGCTACACCTTC; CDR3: CASSEVDSYGYTF
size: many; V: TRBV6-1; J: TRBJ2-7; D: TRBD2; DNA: TGTGCCAGCAGTCAAGGACTAGCGGGGGAATACGAGCAGTACTTC; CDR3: CASSQGLAGEYEQYF
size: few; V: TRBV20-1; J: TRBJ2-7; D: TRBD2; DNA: TGCAGTGTCCCCGGTAGCGGGCGTTTCGAGCAGTACTTC; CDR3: CSVPGSGRFEQYF
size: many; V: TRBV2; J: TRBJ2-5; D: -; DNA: TGTGCCAGCAAGGGGGGTGAAGAGACCCAGTACTTC; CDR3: CASKGGEETQYF
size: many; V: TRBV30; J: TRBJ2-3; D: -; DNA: TGTGCCTGGAGTCAACTAGCCCCCCGGGATACGCAGTATTTT; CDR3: CAWSQLAPRDTQYF
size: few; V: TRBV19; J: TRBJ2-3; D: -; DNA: TGTGCCTGTGCGCAGTTAGGCACAGATACGCAGTATTTT; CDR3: CACAQLGTDTQYF
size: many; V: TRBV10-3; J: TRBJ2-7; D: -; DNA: TGTGCCATCAGTGGCCGGGACCTTGGGAAGTACGAGCAGTACTTC; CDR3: CAISGRDLGKYEQYF
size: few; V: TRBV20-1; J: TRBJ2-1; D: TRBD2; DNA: TGCAGTGCTTCAAGACTAGCGGGGAACAATGAGCAGTTCTTC; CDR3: CSASRLAGNNEQFF
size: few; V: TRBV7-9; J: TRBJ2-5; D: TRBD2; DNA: TGTGCCAGCAGCTTAGGGGAGACTAGCGGGAGTCGAGAGACCCAGTACTTC; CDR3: CASSLGETSGSRETQYF
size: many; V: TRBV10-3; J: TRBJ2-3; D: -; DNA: TGTGCCATCAAAGACTCGGGGGAAGATACGCAGTATTTT; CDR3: CAIKDSGEDTQYF
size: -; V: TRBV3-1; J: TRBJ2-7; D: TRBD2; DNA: TGTGCCAGCAGCCGTACCGGGACTAGCTTTAGCTACGAGCAGTACTTC; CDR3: CASSRTGTSFSYEQYF
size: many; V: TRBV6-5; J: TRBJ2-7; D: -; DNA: TGTGCCAGCAGTTACTATGGACCCAACGAGCAGTACTTC; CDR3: CASSYYGPNEQYF